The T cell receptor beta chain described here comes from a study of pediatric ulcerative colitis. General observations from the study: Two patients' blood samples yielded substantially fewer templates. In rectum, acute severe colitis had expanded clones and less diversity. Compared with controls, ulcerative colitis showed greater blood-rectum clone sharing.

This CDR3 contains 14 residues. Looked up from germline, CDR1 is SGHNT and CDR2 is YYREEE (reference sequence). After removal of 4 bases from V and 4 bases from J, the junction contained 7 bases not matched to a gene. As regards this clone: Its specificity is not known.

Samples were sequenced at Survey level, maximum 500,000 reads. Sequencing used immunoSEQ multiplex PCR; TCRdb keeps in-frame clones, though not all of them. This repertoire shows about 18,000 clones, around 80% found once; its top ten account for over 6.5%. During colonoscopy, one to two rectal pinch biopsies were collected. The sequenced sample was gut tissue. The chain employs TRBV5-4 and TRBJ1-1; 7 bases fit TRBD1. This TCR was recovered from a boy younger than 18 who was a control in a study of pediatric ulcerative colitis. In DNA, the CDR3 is TGTGCCAGCAGCGAAGGCCAGGGGGTCACTGAAGCTTTCTTT. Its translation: CASSEGQGVTEAFF. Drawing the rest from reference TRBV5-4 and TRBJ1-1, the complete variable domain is ETGVTQSPTHLIKTRGQQVTLRCSSQSGHNTVSWYQQALGQGPQFIFQYYREEENGRGNFPPRFSGLQFPNYSSELNVNALELDDSALYLCASSEGQGVTEAFFGQGTRLTVV.